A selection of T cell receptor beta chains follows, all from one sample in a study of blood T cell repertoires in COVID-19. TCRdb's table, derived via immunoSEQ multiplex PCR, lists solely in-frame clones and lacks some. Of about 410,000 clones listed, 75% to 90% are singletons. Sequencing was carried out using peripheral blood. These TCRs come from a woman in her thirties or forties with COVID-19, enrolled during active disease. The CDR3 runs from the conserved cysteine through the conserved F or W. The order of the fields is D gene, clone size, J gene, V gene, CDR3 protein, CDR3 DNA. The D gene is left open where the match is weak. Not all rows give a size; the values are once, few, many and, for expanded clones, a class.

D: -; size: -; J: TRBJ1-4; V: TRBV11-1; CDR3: CASSLGRGGEEKLFF; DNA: TGTGCCAGCAGCTTAGGCAGGGGCGGAGAAGAAAAACTGTTTTTT
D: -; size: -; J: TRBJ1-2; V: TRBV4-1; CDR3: CASSQSPTNYGYTF; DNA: TGCGCCAGCAGCCAATCCCCTACTAACTATGGCTACACCTTC
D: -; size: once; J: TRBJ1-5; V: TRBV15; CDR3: CATSSGVETPQHF; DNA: TGTGCCACCAGCAGCGGGGTTGAGACGCCCCAGCATTTT
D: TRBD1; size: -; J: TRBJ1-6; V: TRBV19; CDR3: CASSISGQVNSPLHF; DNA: TGTGCCAGTAGTATATCGGGACAGGTTAACTCACCCCTCCACTTT
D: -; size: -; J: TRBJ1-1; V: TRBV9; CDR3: CASSADDIGREAFF; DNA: TGTGCCAGCAGTGCCGACGACATCGGTAGGGAAGCTTTCTTT
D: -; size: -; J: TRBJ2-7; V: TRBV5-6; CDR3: CASSLLTNRAYEQYF; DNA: TGTGCCAGCAGCTTGCTTACTAACAGGGCCTACGAGCAGTACTTC
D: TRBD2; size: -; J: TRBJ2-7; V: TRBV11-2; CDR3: CASSRTGTSGAYEQYF; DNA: TGTGCCAGCAGCCGAACCGGGACTAGCGGAGCCTACGAGCAGTACTTC
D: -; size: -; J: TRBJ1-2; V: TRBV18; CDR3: CASSLREGNYGYTF; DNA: TGTGCCAGCTCACTGAGGGAGGGCAACTATGGCTACACCTTC
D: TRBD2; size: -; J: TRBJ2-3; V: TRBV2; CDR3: CAGAASGRLTDTQYF; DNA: TGTGCCGGAGCGGCGAGCGGGAGACTTACAGATACGCAGTATTTT
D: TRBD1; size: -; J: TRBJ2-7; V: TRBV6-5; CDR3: CASRTGTGVTYEQYF; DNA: TGTGCCAGTAGAACCGGGACAGGGGTTACCTACGAGCAGTACTTC
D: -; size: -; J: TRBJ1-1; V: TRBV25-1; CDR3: CASSEPRGTEAFF; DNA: TGTGCCAGCAGTGAACCGAGAGGGACTGAAGCTTTCTTT
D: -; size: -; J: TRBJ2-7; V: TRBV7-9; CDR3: CASSLGTPYEQYF; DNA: TGTGCCAGCAGCCTCGGGACTCCCTACGAGCAGTACTTC
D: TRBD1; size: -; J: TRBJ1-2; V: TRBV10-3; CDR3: CAISGQGAYGYTF; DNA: TGTGCCATCAGTGGACAGGGGGCCTATGGCTACACCTTC
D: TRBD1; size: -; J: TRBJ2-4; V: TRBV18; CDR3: CASSTGGAAEGAKNIQYF; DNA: TGTGCCAGCTCAACAGGGGGCGCAGCAGAAGGAGCCAAAAACATTCAGTACTTC
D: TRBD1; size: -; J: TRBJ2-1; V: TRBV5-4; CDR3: CASSHTGTGPYNEQFF; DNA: TGTGCCAGCAGCCACACCGGGACAGGGCCATACAATGAGCAGTTCTTC
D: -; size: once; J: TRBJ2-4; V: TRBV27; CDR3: CASSARAGLAKNIQYF; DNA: TGTGCCAGCAGTGCCCGAGCAGGGCTAGCCAAAAACATTCAGTACTTC
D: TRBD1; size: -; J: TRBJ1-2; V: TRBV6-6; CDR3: CASSWDSYGYTF; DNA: TGTGCCAGCAGCTGGGACAGCTATGGCTACACCTTC
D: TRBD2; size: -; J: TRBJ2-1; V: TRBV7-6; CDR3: CASSLDAGAGNEQFF; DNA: TGTGCCAGCAGCTTAGACGCGGGAGCTGGCAATGAGCAGTTCTTC
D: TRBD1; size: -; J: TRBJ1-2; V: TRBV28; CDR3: CASTRTGSYGYTF; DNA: TGTGCCAGCACACGGACAGGAAGCTATGGCTACACCTTC
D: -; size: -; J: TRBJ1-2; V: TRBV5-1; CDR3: CASSFGGAAYGYTF; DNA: TGCGCCAGCAGCTTTGGCGGGGCAGCCTATGGCTACACCTTC
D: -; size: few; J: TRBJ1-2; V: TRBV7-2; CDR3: CASSLAGTIEYGYTF; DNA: TGTGCCAGCAGCTTAGCGGGGACAATCGAATATGGCTACACCTTC
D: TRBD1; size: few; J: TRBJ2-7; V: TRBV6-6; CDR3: CASSYQQGGLYEQYF; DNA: TGTGCCAGCAGTTACCAACAGGGGGGCCTCTACGAGCAGTACTTC
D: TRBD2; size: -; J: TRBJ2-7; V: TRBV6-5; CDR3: CASSYTASGRYEQYF; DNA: TGTGCCAGCAGTTACACGGCTAGCGGGAGGTACGAGCAGTACTTC
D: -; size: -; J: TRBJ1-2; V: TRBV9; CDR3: CASKRDTYYTF; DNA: TGTGCCAGCAAAAGGGACACTTACTACACCTTC
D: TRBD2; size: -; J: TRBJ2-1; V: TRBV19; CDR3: CASSMPPGSGRANEQFF; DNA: TGTGCCAGTAGTATGCCCCCAGGTAGCGGGAGGGCCAATGAGCAGTTCTTC
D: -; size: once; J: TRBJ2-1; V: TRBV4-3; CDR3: CASSQVGGWIDEQFF; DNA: TGCGCCAGCAGCCAAGTGGGGGGATGGATTGATGAGCAGTTCTTC
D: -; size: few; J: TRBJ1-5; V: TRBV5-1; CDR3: CASSAHGNQPQHF; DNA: TGCGCCAGCAGCGCCCACGGGAATCAGCCCCAGCATTTT
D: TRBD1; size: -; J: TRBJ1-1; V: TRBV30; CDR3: CAWSGTVGLGTEAFF; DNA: TGTGCCTGGTCCGGGACAGTGGGCTTGGGCACTGAAGCTTTCTTT
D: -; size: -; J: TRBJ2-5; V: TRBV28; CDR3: CASSLRSEAGGYQETQYF; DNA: TGTGCCAGCAGTTTGAGGAGCGAAGCAGGGGGGTACCAAGAGACCCAGTACTTC
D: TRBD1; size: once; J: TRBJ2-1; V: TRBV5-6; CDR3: CASSPPGTGLYNEQFF; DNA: TGTGCCAGCAGTCCCCCTGGGACAGGGTTATACAATGAGCAGTTCTTC